The 24 T cell receptor beta chains given below trace back to one sample, sequenced in a study of blood T cell repertoires in COVID-19 (dated by TCRdb to the early 2020s). The library was obtained by the immunoSEQ multiplex PCR assay. Not all clones reach the TCRdb copy of this immuneACCESS table, which keeps in-frame sequences only. Checked studies attribute under half of the gap to unresolved V genes and leave the rest unexplained. Across this sample there are 250,000 to 350,000 clones, with around 88% seen only once. The top ten clonotypes cover around 1.5% of the sample. The sample taken for sequencing was peripheral blood. These receptor sequences come from a woman aged 45-65 years with acute or convalescent COVID-19.

Concerning this clone: Germline and junction disagree at one end, which may indicate a read error. The rearrangement joins TRBV3-1 (or the pseudogene TRBV3-2) to TRBJ1-2, with D tentatively TRBD1 (5 bases). CDR1 and CDR2 (germline): LGHDT, YNNKEL (reference sequence). This CDR3 has 11 residues. CDR3 sequence reads: CASSQETQGAF. The CDR3 DNA reads TGTGCCAGCAGCCAAGAGACCCAAGGGGCCTTC.

The CDR3 DNA reads TGTGCCAGCACATCAAGAAATAGGGGGGGTAATGAGCAGTTCTTC. It encodes CASTSRNRGGNEQFF. The rearrangement links TRBV6-5 to TRBJ2-1; D is possibly TRBD2 (7 bases). V lost 7 bases and J lost 7, with 20 bases in between. The CDR3 has 15 amino acids. CDR1 MNHEY and CDR2 SVGAGI come from the germline V gene.

The V and J genes are TRBV7-3 and TRBJ1-4; D gene uncertain. The germline V gene has CDR1 SGHTA and CDR2 FQGTGA. The CDR3 covers 15 residues. V lost 1 base and J lost 0, with 6 bases in between. CDR3 nucleotides: TGTGCCAGCAGCTTAAGGGGAGCAACTAATGAAAAACTGTTTTTT. It codes for CASSLRGATNEKLFF.

The genes are TRBV6-5 and TRBJ2-5; a possible D gene is TRBD1 (6 bases). The CDR3 is 13 residues long. V gave up 9 bases and J gave up 5 bases, with 16 bases separating them. The V gene's germline CDR1 is MNHEY and CDR2 SVGAGI. CDR3 nucleotide sequence: TGTGCCAGTTCAACAGGGACATGGGAGACCCAGTACTTC. This encodes CASSTGTWETQYF.

This clone has just a few counts. The genes are TRBV30 and TRBJ2-5; D is ambiguous. Trimming cost V 2 bases and J 5 bases, with 6 bases left between them. CDR1 is GTSNPN and CDR2 is SVGIG in the germline V gene (reference sequence). The CDR3 is 11 residues long. This CDR3 is CAWSTVETQYF. The CDR3, as DNA: TGTGCCTGGAGTACTGTGGAGACCCAGTACTTC.

The gene calls are TRBV19 and TRBJ2-7; 9 positions match TRBD2. Germline assignment: CDR1 LNHDA and CDR2 SQIVND (reference sequence). V was clipped by 4 bases and J by 0 bases; unmatched bases: 1. This CDR3 is built from 14 residues. The CDR3 DNA is TGTGCCAGTAGTAGTAGCGGGAGCTCCTACGAGCAGTACTTC. Its translation: CASSSSGSSYEQYF.

In its sample, this clone was seen a few times. The chain is built from TRBV3-1 (or the pseudogene TRBV3-2) and TRBJ2-7; 12 positions match TRBD2. Germline trimming cut 4 bases from V and 4 bases from J; bases unmatched to any gene: 5. The CDR3 has 15 amino acids. Germline V gene lookup returns CDR1 LGHDT and CDR2 YNNKEL (reference sequence). The CDR3 loop reads CASSRLLAGGYEQYF. The CDR3 coding sequence is TGTGCCAGCAGCCGACTACTAGCGGGAGGTTACGAGCAGTACTTC.

V is TRBV28 and J is TRBJ1-1, with D uncertain. The CDR3 extends over 13 amino acids. V was trimmed by 2 bases and J by 2 bases, leaving 6 bases between them. The germline V gene has CDR1 MDHEN and CDR2 SYDVKM. CDR3 amino acids: CASSLPHNTEAFF. Written as DNA, the CDR3 is TGTGCCAGCAGTTTACCCCATAACACTGAAGCTTTCTTT.

The chain carries TRBV7-2 and TRBJ2-7; TRBD2 matches at 7 bases. The V gene end was trimmed by 5 bases and the J gene end by 4 bases; junction bases not matched to a gene: 23. Germline loops: CDR1 SGHTA, CDR2 FQGNSA. The CDR3 runs 19 residues. The CDR3 protein is CASSPPNARRDYRLYEQYF. DNA of the CDR3: TGTGCCAGCAGCCCCCCCAATGCCCGAAGGGACTACAGGTTATACGAGCAGTACTTC.

The rearrangement uses TRBV5-1 and TRBJ2-5; a possible D gene is TRBD2 (6 bases). V lost 0 bases, J lost 5 bases, and 11 bases lay in between. The CDR3 runs 14 residues. Germline CDR1 is SGHRS and CDR2 is YFSETQ. CDR3 sequence (DNA): TGCGCCAGCAGCTTGGGGAGGGGTGAGGAGACCCAGTACTTC. Protein sequence: CASSLGRGEETQYF.

V is TRBV7-9 and J is TRBJ1-1, with 7 bases matching TRBD1. The V segment lost 5 bases and the J segment 1 base; nucleotides outside the gene matches: 13. Per germline, CDR1 SEHNR and CDR2 FQNEAQ (reference sequence). The CDR3 has 17 residues. The CDR3 DNA reads as TGTGCCAGCAGCCGCACAGGGGTCGCGGATAGGAACACTGAAGCTTTCTTT. Protein sequence: CASSRTGVADRNTEAFF. The variable domain in full, completed from reference TRBV7-9 and TRBJ1-1, reads DTGVSQNPRHKITKRGQNVTFRCDPISEHNRLYWYRQTLGQGPEFLTYFQNEAQLEKSRLLSDRFSAERPKGSFSTLEIQRTEQGDSAMYLCASSRTGVADRNTEAFFGQGTRLTVV.

V and J are TRBV7-9 and TRBJ1-2, with 12 bases identical to TRBD1. CDR1 and CDR2 (germline): SEHNR, FQNEAQ (reference sequence). J was trimmed by 7 bases and V by 4 bases; bases with no gene match: 4. The CDR3 is 14 residues long. This CDR3 reads CASSSGQGALGYTF. The CDR3 DNA reads as TGTGCCAGCAGCTCGGGACAGGGGGCACTTGGCTACACCTTC.

In its sample, this clone was seen a few times. This chain links TRBV19 with TRBJ1-1, with 7 bases matching TRBD1. V lost 6 bases, J lost 6 bases, and 10 bases stayed unmatched. Per the germline V gene, CDR1 is LNHDA and CDR2 is SQIVND (reference sequence). The CDR3 is 14 amino acids. The chain's CDR3 is CASSKPGQRAEAFF. The CDR3 nucleotides are TGTGCCAGTAGCAAGCCGGGACAGAGGGCTGAAGCTTTCTTT.

J is TRBJ1-1 and V is TRBV4-2; D gene unclear. The CDR3 length is 14 residues. From germline, CDR1 is LGHNA and CDR2 YNFKEQ. Trimming took off 0 bases at V and 1 base at J, with 6 bases between the two ends. This CDR3 reads CASSQDYRNTEAFF. CDR3 DNA sequence: TGTGCCAGCAGCCAAGATTACAGGAACACTGAAGCTTTCTTT.

V and J are TRBV3-1 (or the pseudogene TRBV3-2) and TRBJ2-5; possible D gene TRBD2, 6 bases. V gave up 4 bases and J gave up 7 bases, with 13 bases separating them. The CDR3 spans 13 residues. Germline assignment: CDR1 LGHDT and CDR2 YNNKEL (reference sequence). The CDR3 DNA follows: TGTGCCAGCAGCCTCGGGAGATCCGGGACCCAGTACTTC. Residues: CASSLGRSGTQYF.

The chain recombines TRBV9 with TRBJ1-4; D call uncertain. CDR3 length: 14 residues. In germline, CDR1 is SGDLS, CDR2 YYNGEE. V was clipped by 0 bases and J by 8 bases, with 11 bases between them. Written as DNA, the CDR3 is TGTGCCAGCAGCGTAGCCGGATCGCGGGAAAAACTGTTTTTT. Translation gives CASSVAGSREKLFF.

Notes on this clone: Other DNA variants within this sample encode the same CDR3. The rearrangement links TRBV28 to TRBJ1-6; maybe TRBD1 (5 bases). The ends were cut back, 3 bases at V and 5 bases at J, with 8 bases in the middle. There are 14 residues in the CDR3. From germline, CDR1 is MDHEN and CDR2 SYDVKM. The CDR3 DNA follows: TGTGCCAGCAGTTTGTTACAGGATAATTCACCCCTCCACTTT. Amino acids: CASSLLQDNSPLHF.

This clone turned up a few times. This chain links TRBV28 with TRBJ2-5, with TRBD1 identical over 8 bases. In germline, CDR1 is MDHEN, CDR2 SYDVKM. The ends lost 5 bases at V and 5 bases at J; junction bases unmatched: 7. The CDR3 has 14 amino acids. DNA for the CDR3: TGTGCCAGCAGTGAACGGACAGGGTGGGAGACCCAGTACTTC. It yields the protein CASSERTGWETQYF.

This chain links TRBV6-5 with TRBJ2-2; possibly TRBD1 for D (6 bases). CDR3 length: 14 amino acids. The V end lost 9 bases, the J end lost 4 bases, and 15 bases lay between the germline ends. Germline V gene lookup returns CDR1 MNHEY and CDR2 SVGAGI. The CDR3 DNA reads as TGTGCCAGTGCCGGGACATCGGGCACCGGGGAGCTGTTTTTT. It translates to CASAGTSGTGELFF.

The chain uses TRBV28 and TRBJ1-5; perhaps TRBD1 as D (6 bases). The germline CDR1 and CDR2 sequences are MDHEN and SYDVKM. V lost 5 bases and J 9 bases, leaving 23 bases between the germline ends. CDR3 size: 16 residues. CDR3 sequence (DNA): TGTGCCAGCAGTCCTCCTATAGGGGGGGGAAGTCGGCCCCAGCATTTT. This translates into CASSPPIGGGSRPQHF.

J is TRBJ1-5 and V is TRBV6-5; D is unresolved. The length of the CDR3 is 15 residues. The V end was cut by 0 bases, the J end by 5 bases, with 11 bases between. Germline V gives CDR1 MNHEY, CDR2 SVGAGI. CDR3 sequence: CASSYSRRSYQPQHF. In DNA form, the CDR3 reads TGTGCCAGCAGTTACTCGAGGAGGTCCTATCAGCCCCAGCATTTT.

The V and J genes are TRBV27 and TRBJ2-5; perhaps TRBD1 as D (6 bases). The V gene's germline CDR1 is MNHEY and CDR2 SMNVEV (reference sequence). The CDR3 length is 13 residues. Between the trimmed V and J ends, which lost 10 bases and 1 base, there was a span of 13 bases. The CDR3 loop reads CAIGQPAQETQYF. The DNA for the CDR3 is TGTGCCATCGGACAGCCCGCCCAAGAGACCCAGTACTTC.

V and J are TRBV7-8 and TRBJ1-6, with D unclear. The V gene lost 1 base and the J gene lost 4 bases, with 14 bases spanning the gap. Germline CDR1 is SGHVS and CDR2 is FQNEAQ. The CDR3 runs to 17 residues. CDR3 DNA sequence: TGTGCCAGCAGCTTAGACTCTCCGGGGAAATATAATTCACCCCTCCACTTT. It encodes CASSLDSPGKYNSPLHF. Full variable domain (missing parts from reference TRBV7-8 and TRBJ1-6): GAGVSQSPRYKVAKRGQDVALRCDPISGHVSLFWYQQALGQGPEFLTYFQNEAQLDKSGLPSDRFFAERPEGSVSTLKIQRTQQEDSAVYLCASSLDSPGKYNSPLHFGNGTRLTVT.

This clone was observed once. The CDR3: CASSRTGGSYEQYF. DNA for the CDR3: TGTGCCAGCAGCCGGACAGGGGGTTCCTACGAGCAGTACTTC. V and J are TRBV27 and TRBJ2-7; TRBD1 matches at 10 bases. This CDR3 comprises 14 residues. The V and J ends lost 6 bases and 1 base, in that order; junction bases with no gene match: 3. Germline CDR1 MNHEY, CDR2 SMNVEV (reference sequence).